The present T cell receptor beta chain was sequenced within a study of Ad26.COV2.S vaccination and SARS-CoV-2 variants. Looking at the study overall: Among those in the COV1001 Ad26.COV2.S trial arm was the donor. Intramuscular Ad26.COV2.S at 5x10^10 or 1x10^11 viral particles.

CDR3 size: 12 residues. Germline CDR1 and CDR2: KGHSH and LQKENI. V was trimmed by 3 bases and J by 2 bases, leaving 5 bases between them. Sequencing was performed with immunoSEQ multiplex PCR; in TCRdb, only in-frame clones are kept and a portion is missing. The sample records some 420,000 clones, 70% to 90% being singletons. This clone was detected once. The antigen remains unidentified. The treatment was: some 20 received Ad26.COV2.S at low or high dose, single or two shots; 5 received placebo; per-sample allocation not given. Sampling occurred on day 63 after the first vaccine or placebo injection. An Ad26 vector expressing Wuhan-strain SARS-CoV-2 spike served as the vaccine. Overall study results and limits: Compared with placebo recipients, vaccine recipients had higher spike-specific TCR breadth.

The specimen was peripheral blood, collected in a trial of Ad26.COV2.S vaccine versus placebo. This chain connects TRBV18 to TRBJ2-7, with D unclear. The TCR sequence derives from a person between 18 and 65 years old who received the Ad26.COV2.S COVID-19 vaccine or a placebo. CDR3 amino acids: CASSPSPYEQYF. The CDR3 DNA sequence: TGTGCCAGCTCACCGTCTCCCTACGAGCAGTACTTC.